A single sample gave rise to the 5 T cell receptor beta chains below, sequenced in a study of blood T cell repertoires in COVID-19. TCRdb's table, derived via immunoSEQ multiplex PCR, lists solely in-frame clones and lacks some. The sample has approximately 230,000 clones; about 91% are singletons. Material: peripheral blood. The receptor source for this set is a woman aged 30 to 39 with COVID-19, enrolled during active disease.

This clone was seen more than once but under ten times. The chain is built from TRBV4-1 and TRBJ1-5; tentatively, D is TRBD1 (5 bases). The CDR3 length is 17 residues. Germline V gene data show CDR1 as MGHRA and CDR2 as YSYEKL. V lost 3 bases to trimming and J lost 1 base, with 16 bases between them. CDR3 sequence reads: CASSQLDMVPSNQPQHF. CDR3 DNA: TGCGCCAGCAGCCAGCTGGACATGGTCCCGAGCAATCAGCCCCAGCATTTT.

This chain links TRBV7-2 with TRBJ2-3; TRBD1 aligns across 9 bases. The V gene end was trimmed by 6 bases and the J gene end by 9 bases; junction bases not matched to a gene: 10. The CDR3 extends over 14 amino acids. Germline V gene data show CDR1 as SGHTA and CDR2 as FQGNSA. Written as DNA, the CDR3 is TGTGCCAGCAGTTCACAGGGGGCCGTAGAGACGCAGTATTTT. This sequence encodes CASSSQGAVETQYF.

This clone was seen a single time. The rearrangement uses TRBV4-3 and TRBJ1-1; D is uncertain. CDR1 is LGHNA and CDR2 is YSLEER in the germline V gene. The CDR3 extends over 15 amino acids. V lost 0 bases, J lost 1 base, and 9 bases lay in between. This chain's CDR3 is CASSQDLATNTEAFF. The CDR3 DNA sequence: TGCGCCAGCAGCCAAGATCTAGCGACGAACACTGAAGCTTTCTTT.

V usage is TRBV30 and J usage is TRBJ1-5; TRBD1 agrees at 9 bases. J lost 6 bases, V lost 3 bases, and 6 bases had no gene match. Looked up from germline, CDR1 is GTSNPN and CDR2 is SVGIG (reference sequence). This CDR3 is built from 14 residues. CDR3 coding DNA: TGTGCCTGGAGCCGGGGACAGGGAGGTCAGCCCCAGCATTTT. Translated: CAWSRGQGGQPQHF.

The rearrangement links TRBV6-2 or TRBV6-3 to TRBJ2-1; 8 bases match TRBD2. Unmatched junction bases numbered 6, after V lost 4 bases and J lost 4 bases. Germline CDR1 MNHEY, CDR2 SVGEGT. This CDR3 has 15 residues. The CDR3 spells CASSSGGGLYNEQFF. DNA for the CDR3: TGTGCCAGCAGTTCCGGCGGGGGGCTGTACAATGAGCAGTTCTTC.